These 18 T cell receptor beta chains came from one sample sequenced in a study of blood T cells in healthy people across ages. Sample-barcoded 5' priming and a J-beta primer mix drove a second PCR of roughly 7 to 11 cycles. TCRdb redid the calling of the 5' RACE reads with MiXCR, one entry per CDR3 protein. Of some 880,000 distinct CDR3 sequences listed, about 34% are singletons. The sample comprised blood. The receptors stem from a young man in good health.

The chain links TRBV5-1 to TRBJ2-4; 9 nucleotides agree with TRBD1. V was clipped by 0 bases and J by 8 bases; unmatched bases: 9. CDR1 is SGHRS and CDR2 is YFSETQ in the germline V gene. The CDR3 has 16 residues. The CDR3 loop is CASSLGGTGTEDIQYF. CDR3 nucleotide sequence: TGCGCCAGCAGCTTGGGAGGGACAGGGACCGAGGACATTCAGTACTTC.

The CDR3 is CASSLAPKKGNYEQYF. The CDR3 bases are TGTGCCAGCAGTTTAGCGCCAAAAAAAGGGAACTACGAGCAGTACTTC. The V and J genes are TRBV12-3 or TRBV12-4 and TRBJ2-7; D not certain. V gave up 0 bases and J gave up 3 bases, with 15 bases separating them. CDR3 length equals 16 residues.

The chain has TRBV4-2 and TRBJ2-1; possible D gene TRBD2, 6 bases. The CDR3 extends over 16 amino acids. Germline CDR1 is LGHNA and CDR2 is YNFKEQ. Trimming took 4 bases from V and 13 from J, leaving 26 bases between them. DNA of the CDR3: TGTGCCAGCAGCCTCGCCCCCCGGGACTCCCAAGAGACCCAGTTCTTC. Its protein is CASSLAPRDSQETQFF.

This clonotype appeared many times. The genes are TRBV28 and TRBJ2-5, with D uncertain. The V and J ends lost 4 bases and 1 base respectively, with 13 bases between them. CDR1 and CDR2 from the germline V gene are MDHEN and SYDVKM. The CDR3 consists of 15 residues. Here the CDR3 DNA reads TGTGCCAGCAGTTCGGCCACAACAATCCAAGAGACCCAGTACTTC. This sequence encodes CASSSATTIQETQYF.

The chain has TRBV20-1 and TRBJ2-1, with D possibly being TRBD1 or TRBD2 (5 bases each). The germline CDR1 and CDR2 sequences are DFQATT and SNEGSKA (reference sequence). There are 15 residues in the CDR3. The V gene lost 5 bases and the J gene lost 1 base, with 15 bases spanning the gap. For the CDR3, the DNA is TGCAGTGCTGGGGACGCGGCCGGGTCCTACAATGAGCAGTTCTTC. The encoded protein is CSAGDAAGSYNEQFF.

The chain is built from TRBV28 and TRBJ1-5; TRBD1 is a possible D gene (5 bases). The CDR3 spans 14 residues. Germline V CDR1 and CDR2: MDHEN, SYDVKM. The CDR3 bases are TGTGCTACGGACGGAAGAGGGGGCAATCAGCCCCAGCATTTT. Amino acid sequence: CATDGRGGNQPQHF.

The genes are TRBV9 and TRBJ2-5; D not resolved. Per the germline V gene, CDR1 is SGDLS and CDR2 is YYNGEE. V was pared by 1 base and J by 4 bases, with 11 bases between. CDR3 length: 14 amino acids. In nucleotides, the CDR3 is TGTGCCAGCAGCGTACGAGCAAAAGGAGAGACCCAGTACTTC. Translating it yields CASSVRAKGETQYF. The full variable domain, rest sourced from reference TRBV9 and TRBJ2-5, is DSGVTQTPKHLITATGQRVTLRCSPRSGDLSVYWYQQSLDQGLQFLIQYYNGEERAKGNILERFSAQQFPDLHSELNLSSLELGDSALYFCASSVRAKGETQYFGPGTRLLVL.

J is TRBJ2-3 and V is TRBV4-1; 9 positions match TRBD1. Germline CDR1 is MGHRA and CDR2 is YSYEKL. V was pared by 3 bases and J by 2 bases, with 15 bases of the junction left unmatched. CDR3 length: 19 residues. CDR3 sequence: CASSQRDRGTVSPTDTQYF. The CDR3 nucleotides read TGCGCCAGCAGCCAGAGAGACAGGGGGACCGTAAGCCCCACAGATACGCAGTATTTT.

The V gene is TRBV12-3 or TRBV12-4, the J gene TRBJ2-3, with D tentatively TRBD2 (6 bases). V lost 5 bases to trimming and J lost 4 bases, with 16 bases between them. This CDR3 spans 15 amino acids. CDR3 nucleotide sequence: TGTGCCAGCAGTGCCGGGACTGCCAGCGCAGATACGCAGTATTTT. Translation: CASSAGTASADTQYF.

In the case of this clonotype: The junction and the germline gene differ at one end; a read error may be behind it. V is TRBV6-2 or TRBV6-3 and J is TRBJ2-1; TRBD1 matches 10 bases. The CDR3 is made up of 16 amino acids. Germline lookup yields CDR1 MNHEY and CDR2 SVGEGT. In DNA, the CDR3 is TGTGCCGGCAGGCCCGGGACAGGGGTTACCTACAATGAGCAGTTCTTC. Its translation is CAGRPGTGVTYNEQFF.

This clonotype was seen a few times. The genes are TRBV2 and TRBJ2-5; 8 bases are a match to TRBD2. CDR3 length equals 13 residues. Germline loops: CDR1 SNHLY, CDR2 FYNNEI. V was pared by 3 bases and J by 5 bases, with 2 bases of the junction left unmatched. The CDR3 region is CASSEERGETQYF. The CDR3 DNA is TGTGCCAGCAGTGAGGAGCGGGGGGAGACCCAGTACTTC.

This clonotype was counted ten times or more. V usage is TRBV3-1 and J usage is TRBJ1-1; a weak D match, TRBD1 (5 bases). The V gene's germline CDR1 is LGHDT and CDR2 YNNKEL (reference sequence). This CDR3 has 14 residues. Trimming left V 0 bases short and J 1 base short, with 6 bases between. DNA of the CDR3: TGTGCCAGCAGCCAAGATGGGGCGAACACTGAAGCTTTCTTT. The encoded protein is CASSQDGANTEAFF.

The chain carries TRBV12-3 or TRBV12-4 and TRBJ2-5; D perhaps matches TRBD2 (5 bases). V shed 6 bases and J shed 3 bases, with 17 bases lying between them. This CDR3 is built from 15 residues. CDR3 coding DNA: TGTGCCAGCAGACCCGCCGCGAGGGCGAAAGAGACCCAGTACTTC. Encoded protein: CASRPAARAKETQYF.

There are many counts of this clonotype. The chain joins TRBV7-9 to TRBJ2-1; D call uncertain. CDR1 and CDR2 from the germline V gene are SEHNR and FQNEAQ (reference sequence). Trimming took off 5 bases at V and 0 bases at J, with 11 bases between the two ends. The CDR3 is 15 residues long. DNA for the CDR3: TGTGCCAGCAGCGAGAGTGAGAGCTCCTACAATGAGCAGTTCTTC. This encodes CASSESESSYNEQFF.

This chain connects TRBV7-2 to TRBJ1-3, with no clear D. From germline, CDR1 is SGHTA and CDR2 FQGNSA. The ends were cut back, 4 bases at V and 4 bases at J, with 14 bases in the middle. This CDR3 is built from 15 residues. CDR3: CASSSRVPAGNTIYF. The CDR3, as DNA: TGTGCCAGCAGCTCACGCGTCCCCGCAGGAAACACCATATATTTT.

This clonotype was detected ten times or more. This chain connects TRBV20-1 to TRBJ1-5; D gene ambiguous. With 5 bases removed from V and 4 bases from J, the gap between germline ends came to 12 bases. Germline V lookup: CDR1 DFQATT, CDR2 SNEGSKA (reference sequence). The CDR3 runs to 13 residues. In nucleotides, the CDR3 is TGCAGTGCTCAAGGGTGGGTAAATCAGCCCCAGCATTTT. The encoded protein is CSAQGWVNQPQHF.

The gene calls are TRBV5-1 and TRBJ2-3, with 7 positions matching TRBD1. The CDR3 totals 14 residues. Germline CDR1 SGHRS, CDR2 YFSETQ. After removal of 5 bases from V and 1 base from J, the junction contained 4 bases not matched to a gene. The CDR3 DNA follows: TGCGCCAGCAGTGAGGGGGCAGGCACAGATACGCAGTATTTT. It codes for CASSEGAGTDTQYF.

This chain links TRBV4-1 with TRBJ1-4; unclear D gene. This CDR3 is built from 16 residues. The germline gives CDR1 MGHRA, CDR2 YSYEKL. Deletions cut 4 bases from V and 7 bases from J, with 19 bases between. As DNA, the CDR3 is TGCGCCAGCAGCCGGAATCCCAGTAAAGAAAGTGAAAAACTGTTTTTT. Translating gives CASSRNPSKESEKLFF.